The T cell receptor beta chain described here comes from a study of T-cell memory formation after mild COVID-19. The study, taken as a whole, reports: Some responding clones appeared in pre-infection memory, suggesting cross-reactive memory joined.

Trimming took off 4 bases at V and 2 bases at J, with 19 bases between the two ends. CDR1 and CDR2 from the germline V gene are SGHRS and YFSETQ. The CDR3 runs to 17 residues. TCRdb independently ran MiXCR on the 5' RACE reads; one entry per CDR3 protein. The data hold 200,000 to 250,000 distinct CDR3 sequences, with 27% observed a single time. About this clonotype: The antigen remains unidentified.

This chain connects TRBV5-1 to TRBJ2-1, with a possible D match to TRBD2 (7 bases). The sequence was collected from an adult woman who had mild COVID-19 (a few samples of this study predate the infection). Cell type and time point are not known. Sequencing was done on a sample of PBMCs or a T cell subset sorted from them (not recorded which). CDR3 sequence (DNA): TGCGCCAGCAGCCCTTACGGGGGGCAGGTCGCCTACAATGAGCAGTTCTTC. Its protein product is CASSPYGGQVAYNEQFF. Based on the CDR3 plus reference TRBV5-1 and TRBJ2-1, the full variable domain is KAGVTQTPRYLIKTRGQQVTLSCSPISGHRSVSWYQQTPGQGLQFLFEYFSETQRNKGNFPGRFSGRQFSNSRSEMNVSTLELGDSALYLCASSPYGGQVAYNEQFFGPGTRLTVL.